This T cell receptor beta chain was profiled in a study of blood T cell repertoires in COVID-19. The CDR3 loop spans 17 amino acids. Trimming took 0 bases from V and 0 from J, leaving 14 bases between them. CDR1 is LGHDT, CDR2 YNNKEL, per germline (reference sequence). Authors' analysis steps: Nucleated cell number was recorded as an estimate derived from reference gene primer amplification. Clones were sequenced by immunoSEQ multiplex PCR, and TCRdb holds only the in-frame ones, with some missing. Clonal size and the V and J genes are those of that table, whereas D and trimming came from the DNA. The sample records about 240,000 clones, roughly 80% being singletons.

The rearrangement uses TRBV3-1 (or the pseudogene TRBV3-2) and TRBJ2-5; D is unresolved. The specimen was peripheral blood. This TCR was recovered from a woman between 65 and 79 years old with acute or convalescent COVID-19. CDR3 bases: TGTGCCAGCAGCCAAGATCCGAGGAAAGAGTACCAAGAGACCCAGTACTTC. Its protein product is CASSQDPRKEYQETQYF.